This T cell receptor beta chain is drawn from a study of shared T cell receptors in the human thymus. The CDR3 is 16 residues long. Some clones are missing from TCRdb's copy, which holds only in-frame ones; the method was immunoSEQ multiplex PCR. This repertoire shows 500,000 to 750,000 clones, around 89% found once; its top ten account for roughly 0.0097%. These data are also associated with another study on human thymus T cells.

What was sequenced was thymocytes. This sequence joins TRBV21-1 and TRBJ1-2. TRBV21-1 is given as a pseudogene. The TCR was taken from a boy under three years old with a congenital heart defect. The CDR3 here is CASSRTPGVNNYGYTF. DNA for the CDR3: TGTGCCAGCAGCAGAACCCCCGGGGTCAATAACTATGGCTACACCTTC.